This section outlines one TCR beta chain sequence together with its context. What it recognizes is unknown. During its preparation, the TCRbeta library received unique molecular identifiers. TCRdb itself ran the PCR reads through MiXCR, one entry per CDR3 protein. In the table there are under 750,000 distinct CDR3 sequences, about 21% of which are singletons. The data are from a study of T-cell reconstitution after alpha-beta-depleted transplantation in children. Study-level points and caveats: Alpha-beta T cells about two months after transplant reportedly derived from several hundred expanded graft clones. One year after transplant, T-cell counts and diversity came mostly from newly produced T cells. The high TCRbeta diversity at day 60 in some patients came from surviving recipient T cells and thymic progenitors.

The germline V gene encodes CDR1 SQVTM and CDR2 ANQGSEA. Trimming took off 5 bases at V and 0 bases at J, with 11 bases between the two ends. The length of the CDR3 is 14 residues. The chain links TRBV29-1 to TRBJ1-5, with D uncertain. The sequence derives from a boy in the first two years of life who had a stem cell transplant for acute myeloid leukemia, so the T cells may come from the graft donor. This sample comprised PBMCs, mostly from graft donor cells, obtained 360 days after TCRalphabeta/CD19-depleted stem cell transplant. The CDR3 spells CSVLVVNSNQPQHF. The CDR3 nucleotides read TGCAGCGTTTTGGTCGTAAATAGCAATCAGCCCCAGCATTTT.